This T cell receptor (beta chain) was documented in a study of T cell responses to AZD1222 COVID-19 vaccine. The overall study: Doses given second, at about 4 or about 12 weeks, were pooled. Findings and caveats of the study: Only 5 to 7 AZD1222 recipients were seropositive at baseline. Clonal diversity may have been underestimated in mostly white British donors.

Turning to this clone: What it binds is not known.

The assay was immunoSEQ multiplex PCR, and TCRdb's table has in-frame clones only and misses some. The table includes approximately 100,000 clones, approximately 88% detected once. The CDR3 consists of 16 residues. The germline V gene has CDR1 LGHDT and CDR2 YNNKEL (reference sequence). V shed 4 bases and J 0 bases; nucleotides not matched to a gene: 9. This TCR was sampled from an adult in good health. The chain joins TRBV3-1 (or the pseudogene TRBV3-2) to TRBJ2-7; 7 bases align to TRBD2. This material consisted of peripheral blood, taken on day 0 of AZD1222 vaccination. The CDR3 DNA follows: TGTGCCAGCAGCCGGGGGGAAACTAGCGCCTCCTACGAGCAGTACTTC. It specifies CASSRGETSASYEQYF.